Below, 23 T cell receptor beta chains from the same sample are listed, as sequenced in a study of immune heterogeneity within non-small cell lung tumors. Multiplex PCR (32 V and 13 J primers) was used to amplify the TCR beta CDR3. Via MiXCR, TCRdb re-called the multiplex PCR reads, giving one row per CDR3 protein. The repertoire holds over 5,500 distinct CDR3 sequences, with less than 25% as singletons. Bulk tumor genomic DNA served as template, at about 600 ng per sample. Several biopsies per primary tumor, spaced far apart, were taken during surgery. Untreated, newly diagnosed non-small cell lung cancer patients underwent curative surgery. The sample consisted of lung tumor tissue. All receptors come from a female donor with non-small cell lung cancer.

The chain employs TRBV6-1 and TRBJ2-2, with 14 bases that match TRBD2. V trimming: 4 bases; J trimming: 5 bases; junction bases outside the gene matches: 6. The CDR3 has 17 residues. CDR1 MNHNS and CDR2 SASEGT come from the germline V gene. The CDR3 DNA reads TGTGCCAGCAGTGGACTAGCGGGAGGGCCTTGGACCGGGGAGCTGTTTTTT. Its protein is CASSGLAGGPWTGELFF.

A note on this clonotype: This may be a read error, as it is one base from a much larger clone. The chain is built from TRBV6-1 and TRBJ1-1; weak D call: TRBD1 (6 bases). The CDR3 runs 14 residues. The germline CDR1 and CDR2 sequences are MNHNS and SASEGT. This chain's CDR3 is CATSPGAPNNEAFF. CDR3 bases: TGTGCCACCAGCCCGGGGGCACCGAACAATGAAGCTTTCTTT.

The rearrangement uses TRBV6-2 or TRBV6-3 and TRBJ1-1; a weak D match, TRBD1 (5 bases). Germline V CDR1 and CDR2: MNHEY, SVGEGT. This CDR3 is built from 16 residues. Trimming stripped 2 bases from V and 10 bases from J, with 23 bases between. CDR3 residues: CASSYGVGGVKKGAFF. As DNA, the CDR3 is TGTGCCAGCAGTTACGGGGTCGGGGGGGTTAAAAAGGGAGCTTTCTTT.

V gene TRBV19 combines with J gene TRBJ1-1; D remains unclear. The CDR3 is 14 amino acids. Trimming removed 2 bases at V and 5 bases at J, with 12 bases between. Germline V gene data show CDR1 as LNHDA and CDR2 as SQIVND (reference sequence). DNA for the CDR3: TGTGCCAGTAGTATAAGGTCTAAATGGACTGAAGCTTTCTTT. Translating it yields CASSIRSKWTEAFF. The complete variable domain, with remaining parts taken from reference TRBV19 and TRBJ1-1, reads DGGITQSPKYLFRKEGQNVTLSCEQNLNHDAMYWYRQDPGQGLRLIYYSQIVNDFQKGDIAEGYSVSREKKESFPLTVTSAQKNPTAFYLCASSIRSKWTEAFFGQGTRLTVV.

This clonotype is categorized as medium-sized (0.01 to 0.1%). The V gene is TRBV4-1, the J gene TRBJ1-2, with TRBD1 as a possible D gene (6 bases). The V end lost 0 bases, the J end lost 11 bases, and 19 bases lay between the germline ends. The CDR3 runs to 15 residues. Germline values: CDR1 MGHRA, CDR2 YSYEKL. In DNA, the CDR3 is TGCGCCAGCAGCCAAGATAGGCGGGGGGCGCTAGGATACACCTTC. Translated: CASSQDRRGALGYTF.

As for this clonotype: With a much larger clone just one base away, this may be a read error. This CDR3 is missing its conserved last phenylalanine or tryptophan, likely due to a read error. V is TRBV4-2 and J is TRBJ2-7, with 8 bases aligning to TRBD1. Trimming removed 0 bases from V and 3 bases from J; junction bases left unmatched: 4. This CDR3 comprises 15 residues. CDR1 is LGHNA and CDR2 is YNFKEQ in the germline V gene. The CDR3 sequence is CASSQDRGPVYEQYL. In nucleotides, the CDR3 is TGTGCCAGCAGCCAAGACAGGGGGCCAGTCTACGAGCAGTACTTA.

This clonotype is medium-sized. The chain uses TRBV13 and TRBJ1-2; tentatively, D is TRBD1 (6 bases). Trimming took off 5 bases at V and 5 bases at J, with 18 bases between the two ends. The CDR3 runs 15 residues. Germline V lookup: CDR1 PRHDT, CDR2 FYEKMQ (reference sequence). The DNA for the CDR3 is TGTGCCAGCAGCGCGTGGGAGGTGGGGGCTTATGGCTACACCTTC. Residues: CASSAWEVGAYGYTF.

This clonotype rates as medium-sized. The chain employs TRBV12-3 or TRBV12-4 and TRBJ1-5; possible D gene TRBD1, 5 bases. This CDR3 has 15 residues. V was pared by 2 bases and J by 7 bases, with 15 bases between. CDR3 in amino acids: CASSLYGWGGQPQHF. CDR3 sequence (DNA): TGTGCCAGCAGTTTATATGGGTGGGGGGGACAGCCCCAGCATTTT.

Notes on this clonotype: A much larger clone sits a single nucleotide away, making a read error possible. The V call is TRBV5-1, the J call TRBJ1-1; D not certain. This CDR3 has 13 residues. Germline values: CDR1 SGHRS, CDR2 YFSETQ. V was cut by 0 bases and J by 6 bases, with 9 bases left in between. The CDR3 loop reads CASSLGSRPEAFF. As DNA, the CDR3 is TGCGCCAGCAGCTTGGGTTCCAGGCCTGAAGCTTTCTTT. The whole variable domain, filled in from reference TRBV5-1 and TRBJ1-1, reads KAGVTQTPRYLIKTRGQQVTLSCSPISGHRSVSWYQQTPGQGLQFLFEYFSETQRNKGNFPGRFSGRQFSNSRSEMNVSTLELGDSALYLCASSLGSRPEAFFGQGTRLTVV.

This clonotype was recorded only once. The CDR3 ends on some other residue instead of the conserved phenylalanine or tryptophan, so this is likely a read error. It is unclear where the CDR3 begins or ends on the DNA, so no DNA is shown, and the CDR3 is as TCRdb lists it. The chain's CDR3 is CASSQSTGAMNYEQYFGP. The chain recombines TRBV16 with TRBJ2-3; the D call TRBD2 from the table was never checked on the DNA. The CDR3 numbers 18 amino acids, ends counted. Germline CDR1 and CDR2: KGHSY and FQNENV.

Details on this clonotype: A much larger clone differs from this one at a single base, so this may be a read error. The chain employs TRBV28 and TRBJ1-6; D remains ambiguous. V lost 2 bases and J 10 bases, leaving 12 bases between the germline ends. The CDR3 totals 14 residues. CDR1 and CDR2 from the germline V gene are MDHEN and SYDVKM. CDR3 amino acids: CASSLRAGSSPLHF. Written as DNA, the CDR3 is TGTGCCAGCAGTTTACGGGCAGGTAGCTCACCCCTCCACTTT.

This clonotype is deemed medium-sized (0.01 to 0.1%). The chain uses TRBV28 and TRBJ1-1; no clear D. The CDR3 consists of 11 residues. V was cut by 6 bases and J by 7 bases, with 9 bases left in between. Germline V CDR1 and CDR2: MDHEN, SYDVKM. The DNA for the CDR3 is TGTGCCAGCAGCGGTGGGATTGAAGCTTTCTTT. Amino acids: CASSGGIEAFF.

The CDR3 DNA reads as TGTGCCATCACCGGGGGGGGCGCAGATACGCAGTATTTT. It translates to CAITGGGADTQYF. V and J are TRBV10-3 and TRBJ2-3, with 8 bases matching TRBD2. The CDR3 contains 13 residues. CDR1 is ENHRY and CDR2 is SYGVKD in the germline V gene. The ends lost 7 bases at V and 4 bases at J; junction bases unmatched: 4.

The J gene is TRBJ1-1, the V gene TRBV7-9, with no clear D. The CDR3 has 12 amino acids. V lost 1 base and J 4 bases, leaving 4 bases between the germline ends. Germline lookup yields CDR1 SEHNR and CDR2 FQNEAQ (reference sequence). CDR3 amino acids: CASSLVATEAFF. The DNA of the CDR3 is TGTGCCAGCAGCTTAGTGGCCACTGAAGCTTTCTTT. Full variable domain (outside the CDR3, taken from reference TRBV7-9 and TRBJ1-1): DTGVSQNPRHKITKRGQNVTFRCDPISEHNRLYWYRQTLGQGPEFLTYFQNEAQLEKSRLLSDRFSAERPKGSFSTLEIQRTEQGDSAMYLCASSLVATEAFFGQGTRLTVV.

This clonotype appeared a few times. The CDR3: CARLGHRGLTGNTIYF. The CDR3 bases are TGTGCCAGATTGGGCCACAGGGGTTTAACTGGAAACACCATATATTTT. The V gene is TRBV7-9, the J gene TRBJ1-3; 7 bases agree with TRBD1. J gave up 2 bases and V 9 bases, and 13 bases lay outside the gene matches. This CDR3 comprises 16 residues. The germline V gene has CDR1 SEHNR and CDR2 FQNEAQ (reference sequence).

The count of this clonotype is one. An end of the junction differs from the germline gene, which may be a read error. The chain has TRBV24-1 and TRBJ2-4; D possibly corresponds to TRBD2 (6 bases). CDR3 size: 17 residues. Germline assignment: CDR1 KGHDR and CDR2 SFDVKD. CDR3: CANSDRRDSPSQNIQYF. CDR3 nucleotide sequence: TGTGCCAACAGTGATCGTCGGGACTCCCCTAGCCAAAACATTCAGTACTTC.

The chain uses TRBV19 and TRBJ1-1, with a tentative D call TRBD1 (5 bases). This CDR3 has 12 amino acids. V was clipped by 3 bases and J by 8 bases, with 10 bases between them. CDR1 and CDR2 (germline): LNHDA, SQIVND (reference sequence). Here the CDR3 reads CASSIRGEEAFF. Here the CDR3 DNA reads TGTGCCAGTAGTATCAGAGGGGAGGAAGCTTTCTTT.

The CDR3 region is CASRPTGGIEAFF. In nucleotides, the CDR3 is TGCGCCAGCAGGCCGACAGGGGGCATTGAAGCTTTCTTT. The J gene is TRBJ1-1, the V gene TRBV5-1; TRBD1 matches 10 bases. CDR1 and CDR2 from the germline V gene are SGHRS and YFSETQ. The CDR3 loop spans 13 amino acids. The V and J ends lost 5 bases and 7 bases, in that order; junction bases with no gene match: 5.

By share of the sample, this clonotype is medium-sized. The rearrangement links TRBV10-1 to TRBJ1-1; 10 nucleotides agree with TRBD1. CDR3 length: 14 residues. V was clipped by 6 bases and J by 1 base; unmatched bases: 2. Germline V gene sequence: CDR1 WNHNN, CDR2 SYGVQD (reference sequence). The CDR3 nucleotides are TGCGCCAGCAGGGGGACAGGGGAGAACACTGAAGCTTTCTTT. Protein sequence: CASRGTGENTEAFF.

This clonotype is classed as medium-sized (0.01 to 0.1%). The chain couples TRBV30 to TRBJ1-1; D is possibly TRBD1 (5 bases). The CDR3 runs to 15 residues. From germline, CDR1 is GTSNPN and CDR2 SVGIG (reference sequence). V shed 0 bases and J shed 4 bases, with 15 bases lying between them. CDR3 in DNA: TGTGCCTGGAGTGTACTAGGGCAGGGAAGCACTGAAGCTTTCTTT. Its translation is CAWSVLGQGSTEAFF.

By share, this clonotype counts as medium-sized. In nucleotides, the CDR3 is TGTGCCAGCAGTTTATCTTCCATTCACCAGACAGGGAATCGTCTCTTGAACACTGAAGCTTTCTTT. Translation: CASSLSSIHQTGNRLLNTEAFF. The chain links TRBV27 to TRBJ1-1, with 7 bases matching TRBD1. V lost 0 bases and J lost 0; bases outside the gene matches: 22. The germline CDR1 and CDR2 sequences are MNHEY and SMNVEV (reference sequence). The CDR3 covers 22 residues.

This clonotype was counted a few times. V gene TRBV7-3 combines with J gene TRBJ2-2; D not resolved. Germline values: CDR1 SGHTA, CDR2 FQGTGA. The V and J ends lost 4 bases and 7 bases respectively, with 13 bases between them. There are 14 residues in the CDR3. CDR3 in amino acids: CASSSTAAGGELFF. CDR3 sequence (DNA): TGTGCCAGCAGCTCAACCGCGGCTGGCGGGGAGCTGTTTTTT.

A remark on this clonotype: Given a much more abundant clone one base away, this may be a read error. This chain uses TRBV6-1 with TRBJ1-1; D gene uncertain. The CDR3 is 15 amino acids. V was clipped by 1 base and J by 3 bases, with 12 bases between them. Per the germline V gene, CDR1 is MNHNS and CDR2 is SASEGT. This CDR3 is CASSEDRREYTEAFF. In DNA form, the CDR3 reads TGTGCCAGCAGTGAAGATCGGAGGGAATACACTGAAGCTTTCTTT.